The present TCR beta chain was sequenced within a study of lymphopenia after photon versus proton radiotherapy. Study-level points and caveats: A bigger post-nadir fall in TCR diversity correlated inversely with survival time in deceased patients.

A note on this clone: Its target is not known.

The CDR3 loop spans 14 amino acids. Germline CDR1 and CDR2: SGHTA and FQGNSA. V lost 5 bases and J lost 3, with 13 bases in between. Clones were read by immunoSEQ multiplex PCR, and TCRdb kept only the in-frame ones, dropping some. The sample comprises 28,000 or so clones, approximately 85% of which are singletons, and 5% to 5.5% rests with the top ten. The rearrangement uses TRBV7-2 and TRBJ1-2; D is perhaps TRBD1 (5 bases). This sequence was found in a man aged 25-40 years with gastric cancer. Sequenced material: peripheral blood, taken from a patient treated with photon-based radiotherapy. CDR3 sequence reads: CASSRDPSDYGYTF. CDR3 coding DNA: TGTGCCAGCAGCCGGGACCCCTCCGACTATGGCTACACCTTC.